This passage covers 8 T cell receptor beta chains from one sample sequenced in a study of shared clonotypes between healthy human individuals. Some clones are missing from TCRdb's copy, which holds only in-frame ones; the method was immunoSEQ multiplex PCR. Of around 320,000 clones listed, roughly 87% are singletons. Sequencing was carried out using memory CD8+ T cells sorted from blood. Stated subset: CD45RO+ cells pooled with CCR7-negative TemRA cells. The receptors were sampled from a man aged 18 to 35 in good health.

The chain is built from TRBV5-1 and TRBJ1-2, with D possibly TRBD1 on 5 matching bases. The germline CDR1 and CDR2 sequences are SGHRS and YFSETQ. V shed 5 bases and J shed 6 bases, with 11 bases lying between them. The CDR3 loop spans 12 amino acids. The CDR3 DNA follows: TGCGCCAGCAGGGCAGGGCTTCATGGCTACACCTTC. It codes for CASRAGLHGYTF.

V gene TRBV5-1 combines with J gene TRBJ1-3; D perhaps matches TRBD1 (5 bases). The V end lost 4 bases, the J end lost 4 bases, and 15 bases lay between the germline ends. The CDR3 loop spans 15 amino acids. From germline, CDR1 is SGHRS and CDR2 YFSETQ. The chain's CDR3 is CASSGGSGDGNTIYF. CDR3 nucleotide sequence: TGCGCCAGCAGCGGAGGCAGCGGGGACGGAAACACCATATATTTT.

This chain links TRBV7-9 with TRBJ1-4; D is unresolved. The length of the CDR3 is 13 residues. Trimming removed 6 bases at V and 4 bases at J, with 9 bases between. Germline CDR1 SEHNR, CDR2 FQNEAQ (reference sequence). CDR3: CASSSPDNEKLFF. CDR3 in DNA: TGTGCCAGCAGTAGCCCAGATAATGAAAAACTGTTTTTT.

The V and J genes are TRBV6-5 and TRBJ2-7, with no clear D. The V gene lost 0 bases and the J gene lost 7 bases, with 10 bases spanning the gap. Per the germline V gene, CDR1 is MNHEY and CDR2 is SVGAGI. The CDR3 consists of 13 residues. CDR3 nucleotide sequence: TGTGCCAGCAGTTACTCCGATGCTTCGGAGCAGTACTTC. It encodes CASSYSDASEQYF.

J is TRBJ2-3 and V is TRBV5-6, with 10 bases that match TRBD1. In germline, CDR1 is SGHDT, CDR2 YYEEEE. The J segment lost 5 bases and the V segment lost 5 bases, leaving 8 bases of the junction unmatched. This CDR3 contains 15 residues. CDR3 bases: TGTGCCAGCAGGCGTGGACAGGGGGTAGGAGATACGCAGTATTTT. Translation gives CASRRGQGVGDTQYF.

The table lists this clone with a count of one. The chain uses TRBV28 and TRBJ1-5; a possible D gene is TRBD1 (6 bases). V was shortened by 7 bases and J by 4 bases, with 14 bases between the two germline ends. Germline-derived CDR1 and CDR2 are MDHEN and SYDVKM. This CDR3 comprises 14 residues. For the CDR3, the DNA is TGTGCCAGCATTAGGGACACTTCAAATCAGCCCCAGCATTTT. Its translation: CASIRDTSNQPQHF.

This clone occurred a few times. This chain links TRBV6-5 with TRBJ1-1; D possibly corresponds to TRBD1 (6 bases). Trimming took 0 bases from V and 5 from J, leaving 13 bases between them. The CDR3 contains 15 residues. From germline, CDR1 is MNHEY and CDR2 SVGAGI. CDR3 protein: CASSYSRGIQTEAFF. As DNA, the CDR3 is TGTGCCAGCAGTTACTCGAGGGGGATCCAAACTGAAGCTTTCTTT.

The chain employs TRBV7-9 and TRBJ1-1, with 7 bases fitting TRBD1. This CDR3 is built from 15 residues. Trimming at V came to 8 bases and at J to 1 base, leaving 10 bases not matched to a gene. Per the germline V gene, CDR1 is SEHNR and CDR2 is FQNEAQ (reference sequence). CDR3 bases: TGTGCCAGCGAAGGGACAGTCTTACCGAACACTGAAGCTTTCTTT. It encodes CASEGTVLPNTEAFF.